Listed here are 16 T cell receptor beta chains from one sample, sequenced in a study of molecular identifiers for immune sequencing clone quantification. A single record per CDR3 protein comes from TCRdb applying MiXCR to the PCR reads. The data show about half a million distinct CDR3 sequences, about a quarter seen once. Input material: naive CD8+ T cells from blood, with Jurkat cell RNA spiked in. Subset meaning: FACS-sorted CD8+CD4-CCR7+CD45RA+ naive T cells. These receptors were taken from a human donor in good health. Some libraries in this study had Jurkat cell RNA spiked in.

Of note for this clonotype: The germline gene is not matched at one end of the junction; a read error may be the cause. The CDR3 protein is CASGLSGGVETQYF. CDR3 DNA: TGTGCCAGCGGCTTAAGCGGGGGCGTGGAGACCCAGTACTTC. The chain carries TRBV7-9 and TRBJ2-5, with 8 bases matching TRBD2. This CDR3 has 14 amino acids. The germline CDR1 and CDR2 sequences are SEHNR and FQNEAQ (reference sequence).

The CDR3 DNA reads as TGTGCCAGCAGCGAAAAACGGACACCGTCTGGAAACACCATATATTTT. Its protein is CASSEKRTPSGNTIYF. V and J are TRBV7-2 and TRBJ1-3; D is perhaps TRBD1 (5 bases). Germline V lookup: CDR1 SGHTA, CDR2 FQGNSA. The germline V and J ends were trimmed by 5 bases and 1 base, with 15 bases remaining between them. This CDR3 region has 16 residues.

This clonotype showed up just a few times. This rearrangement joins TRBV29-1 to TRBJ2-4; 9 bases are shared with TRBD2. V lost 2 bases to trimming and J lost 2 bases; unmatched junction nucleotides: 7. Germline-derived CDR1 and CDR2 are SQVTM and ANQGSEA. This CDR3 region has 16 residues. This chain's CDR3 is CSVERGGGPSKNIQYF. Here the CDR3 DNA reads TGCAGCGTTGAACGCGGGGGGGGGCCCTCCAAAAACATTCAGTACTTC.

About this clonotype: This clone may be a read error of a much larger clone one base away. The J gene is TRBJ1-5, the V gene TRBV2; no definite D call. The CDR3 is made up of 14 amino acids. CDR1 is SNHLY, CDR2 FYNNEI, per germline. The CDR3, as DNA: TGTGCCAGCAGTGTAGTCGATAGCAATCGGCCCCAGCATTTT. The encoded protein is CASSVVDSNRPQHF.

This clonotype was detected ten times or more. CDR3 sequence: CASGLVGYEQYF. Written as DNA, the CDR3 is TGTGCTAGTGGTTTGGTCGGCTACGAGCAGTACTTC. The V gene is TRBV12-5, the J gene TRBJ2-7; D not resolved. Germline CDR1 LGHNT, CDR2 FRNRAP. V was trimmed by 0 bases and J by 3 bases, leaving 3 bases between them. The CDR3 is 12 residues long.

The CDR3 coding sequence is TGTGCCAGCAGTTTAAGGGGACAGGACGGCAATCAGCCCCAGCATTTT. Protein sequence: CASSLRGQDGNQPQHF. This chain joins TRBV27 and TRBJ1-5; 8 positions agree with TRBD1. The CDR3 length is 16 residues. The V segment lost 2 bases and the J segment 2 bases; nucleotides outside the gene matches: 5. Germline V lookup: CDR1 MNHEY, CDR2 SMNVEV (reference sequence).

This clonotype has at least ten counts. The chain joins TRBV4-1 to TRBJ1-1; tentatively, D is TRBD1 (5 bases). Trimming took 3 bases from V and 1 from J, leaving 9 bases between them. This CDR3 spans 14 amino acids. The germline CDR1 and CDR2 sequences are MGHRA and YSYEKL. The CDR3 sequence is CASSHTTGNTEAFF. CDR3 bases: TGCGCCAGCAGCCACACAACAGGGAACACTGAAGCTTTCTTT.

This clonotype turned up a few times. The chain couples TRBV19 to TRBJ1-1; unclear D gene. CDR1 and CDR2 from the germline V gene are LNHDA and SQIVND (reference sequence). With 7 bases removed from V and 4 bases from J, the gap between germline ends came to 13 bases. The CDR3 loop spans 13 amino acids. For the CDR3, the DNA is TGTGCCAGTACTTCCCCGGGTAGCACTGAAGCTTTCTTT. Protein sequence: CASTSPGSTEAFF.

CDR3 nucleotide sequence: TGCAGTGCTAGAGATCCCCTCGGACAGGGGGCGCGATACGAGCAGTACTTC. This encodes CSARDPLGQGARYEQYF. This chain uses TRBV20-1 with TRBJ2-7; 11 bases map to TRBD1. Germline lookup yields CDR1 DFQATT and CDR2 SNEGSKA (reference sequence). The CDR3 is 17 amino acids. The V gene end was trimmed by 0 bases and the J gene end by 4 bases; junction bases not matched to a gene: 11.

This clonotype has a count of ten or more. The V call is TRBV4-1, the J call TRBJ2-7; the D gene is possibly TRBD2 (5 bases). CDR1 and CDR2 from the germline V gene are MGHRA and YSYEKL. V was clipped by 2 bases and J by 3 bases, with 11 bases between them. The CDR3 is made up of 14 amino acids. The CDR3 here is CASSQREGSYEQYF. The CDR3 DNA reads as TGCGCCAGCAGCCAACGAGAGGGTAGCTACGAGCAGTACTTC.

This clonotype occurred many times. This CDR3 reads CASSLALANRDLEQYF. CDR3 coding DNA: TGCGCCAGCAGCTTGGCCTTAGCGAATCGGGACTTGGAGCAGTACTTC. This chain joins TRBV5-1 and TRBJ2-7, with a weak D call TRBD2 (6 bases). Germline V gene lookup returns CDR1 SGHRS and CDR2 YFSETQ. V lost 0 bases and J lost 7, with 20 bases in between. The CDR3 covers 16 residues.

The chain joins TRBV6-2 or TRBV6-3 to TRBJ2-3; possibly TRBD2 for D (6 bases). Germline CDR1 reads MNHEY; CDR2 reads SVGEGT. Trimming cost V 1 base and J 2 bases, with 10 bases left between them. The CDR3 contains 15 residues. This CDR3 reads CASSYFGGDTDTQYF. The DNA for the CDR3 is TGTGCCAGCAGTTACTTTGGCGGGGACACAGATACGCAGTATTTT.

This clonotype was detected a few times. The chain's CDR3 is CATSPWGQGEDTQYF. In DNA form, the CDR3 reads TGTGCTACCTCACCCTGGGGACAGGGGGAAGATACGCAGTATTTT. The chain employs TRBV12-5 and TRBJ2-3; 11 nucleotides align to TRBD1. The CDR3 is made up of 15 amino acids. Unmatched junction bases numbered 11, after V lost 10 bases and J lost 5 bases. Germline values: CDR1 LGHNT, CDR2 FRNRAP.

This clonotype was seen a handful of times. The chain links TRBV15 to TRBJ2-1, with D possibly being TRBD2 (6 bases). CDR1 and CDR2 (germline): LNHNV, YYDKDF (reference sequence). Trimming shortened V by 5 bases and J by 5 bases, and 10 bases separated the two germline ends. The CDR3 is 13 residues long. This CDR3 is CATSGGAHNEQFF. The CDR3 DNA is TGTGCCACCAGCGGCGGGGCGCACAATGAGCAGTTCTTC.

This clonotype was counted between two and nine times. The chain employs TRBV29-1 and TRBJ1-3; 9 bases map to TRBD1. This CDR3 comprises 13 residues. Per germline, CDR1 SQVTM and CDR2 ANQGSEA. V was pared by 4 bases and J by 4 bases, with 2 bases of the junction left unmatched. This chain's CDR3 is CSVAGQGGNTIYF. The CDR3 nucleotides are TGCAGCGTTGCAGGACAGGGGGGAAACACCATATATTTT.

The V and J genes are TRBV30 and TRBJ2-5; D might be TRBD1 (5 bases). The V end was cut by 0 bases, the J end by 2 bases, with 10 bases between. The CDR3 is made up of 14 amino acids. CDR1 is GTSNPN, CDR2 SVGIG, per germline (reference sequence). This CDR3 reads CAWSVVQGQETQYF. The CDR3 DNA reads as TGTGCCTGGAGTGTGGTCCAGGGACAAGAGACCCAGTACTTC.